The source of this T cell receptor beta chain is a study of blood T cell repertoires in COVID-19. Study details: Nucleic acid was either cDNA or gDNA, and it came from T cells, B-cell-depleted T cells, or PBMCs.

V was trimmed by 3 bases and J by 8 bases, leaving 14 bases between them. The CDR3 runs 14 residues. CDR1 and CDR2 from the germline V gene are GTSNPN and SVGIG (reference sequence). Study processing details: How many nucleated cells were present was estimated from reference gene primer amplification. TCRdb's copy holds only in-frame clones and misses some; the assay was immunoSEQ multiplex PCR. The DNA was the basis for D and trimming; V, J and clone size are from that table. The sample carries under 250,000 clones, 80% to 85% recorded once. V and J are TRBV30 and TRBJ1-6; D is possibly TRBD1 (6 bases). This receptor was obtained from a man aged 40-49 years with acute or convalescent COVID-19. The specimen sequenced was peripheral blood. CDR3 DNA: TGTGCCTGGAGCTCCGGGACATTAGATTCACCCCTCCACTTT. This codes for CAWSSGTLDSPLHF. The variable domain in full, with the rest retrieved from reference TRBV30 and TRBJ1-6, is SQTIHQWPATLVQPVGSPLSLECTVEGTSNPNLYWYRQAAGRGLQLLFYSVGIGQISSEVPQNLSASRPQDRQFILSSKKLLLSDSGFYLCAWSSGTLDSPLHFGNGTRLTVT.